This entry describes one TCR beta chain. Its antigen is not identified. This record comes from a study of T cells in localized non-small cell lung cancer. The CDR3 spans 17 residues. J lost 0 bases, V lost 6 bases, and 11 bases had no gene match. Germline CDR1 KGHSH, CDR2 LQKENI. Study-wide results and caveats: For the top 100 tumor clones, a median about 62 also appeared in adjacent lung. Uninvolved adjacent lung showed higher T cell clonality than tumor.

Using immunoSEQ multiplex PCR, the repertoire was profiled, and TCRdb retains in-frame clones only, with some absent. The sample yields about 53,000 clones, 65% to 85% seen once. The source material was peripheral blood mononuclear cells, sampled before any cancer treatment. The chain combines TRBV18 with TRBJ2-1; 7 nucleotides align to TRBD2. This TCR derives from a man aged 35 to 70 with stage III lung adenocarcinoma. The chain's CDR3 is CASSAYRAGNSYNEQFF. In nucleotides, the CDR3 is TGTGCCAGCTCGGCCTATCGAGCGGGGAACTCCTACAATGAGCAGTTCTTC.